This entry is about one T cell receptor (beta chain). This specimen belongs to a study of blood T cell repertoires in COVID-19. Germline V gene lookup returns CDR1 LGHNA and CDR2 YSLEER. The CDR3 length is 16 residues. V lost 0 bases and J lost 2, with 10 bases in between. Sequenced by immunoSEQ multiplex PCR; TCRdb stores in-frame clones only, minus some. The profile shows 220,000 or so clones, about 90% of them singletons. The chain employs TRBV4-3 and TRBJ1-4; D uncertain. Sample: PBMCs or T cells enriched from blood (not recorded which). The receptor's source is a man between 25 and 39 years old who had been exposed to COVID-19. CDR3 region: CASSQDRGYTNEKLFF. The CDR3 nucleotides are TGCGCCAGCAGCCAAGATCGGGGATATACTAATGAAAAACTGTTTTTT.